This T cell receptor (beta chain) was captured in a study of blood T cell repertoires in COVID-19. Study information: Collection of acute and convalescent COVID-19 samples took place in the United States, Italy and Spain. The cDNA or gDNA used as material had been derived from T cells, B-cell-depleted T cells, or PBMCs.

There are 16 residues in the CDR3. The germline V gene has CDR1 MDHEN and CDR2 SYDVKM. Trimming took 6 bases from V and 1 from J, leaving 18 bases between them. Original analysis: Estimation of nucleated cell counts was performed using reference gene primer amplification. The protocol was immunoSEQ multiplex PCR, while the TCRdb copy is restricted to in-frame clones and leaves out a portion. V, J and clone size derive from that table, while D and trimming were established from the DNA sequence. The sample holds fewer than 300,000 clones; around nine tenths are singletons and the top ten take about 0.8%.

The sample taken for sequencing was peripheral blood. The chain couples TRBV28 to TRBJ2-5, with D possibly TRBD1 on 6 matching bases. The TCR sequence derives from a man between 25 and 39 years old with acute or convalescent COVID-19. In DNA, the CDR3 is TGTGCCAGCAGAACCAGCACAGGGATGGTCCAAGAGACCCAGTACTTC. This encodes CASRTSTGMVQETQYF.